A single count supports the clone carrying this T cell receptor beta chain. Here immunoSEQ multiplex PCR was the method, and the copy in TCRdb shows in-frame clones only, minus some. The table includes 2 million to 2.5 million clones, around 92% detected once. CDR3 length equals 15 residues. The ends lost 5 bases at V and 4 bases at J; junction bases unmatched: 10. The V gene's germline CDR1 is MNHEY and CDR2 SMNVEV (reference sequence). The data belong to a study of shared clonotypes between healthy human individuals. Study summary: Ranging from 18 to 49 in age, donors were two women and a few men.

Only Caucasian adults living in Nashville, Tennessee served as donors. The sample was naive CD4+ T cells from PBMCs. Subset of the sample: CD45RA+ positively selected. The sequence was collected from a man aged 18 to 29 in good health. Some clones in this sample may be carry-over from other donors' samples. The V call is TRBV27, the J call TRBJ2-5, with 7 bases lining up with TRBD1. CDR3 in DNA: TGTGCCAGCAGTCCGAGGCCCTACAGGGGAGAGACCCAGTACTTC. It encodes CASSPRPYRGETQYF.